The clone carrying this T cell receptor beta chain was counted only a few times. Per the germline V gene, CDR1 is MDHEN and CDR2 is SYDVKM. The germline V and J ends were trimmed by 8 bases and 0 bases, with 19 bases remaining between them. This CDR3 contains 16 residues. This specimen belongs to a study of T-cell reconstitution after alpha-beta-depleted transplantation in children. For TCRbeta, the library was prepared with unique molecular identifiers. MiXCR, applied by TCRdb to the PCR reads, yields one record per CDR3 protein. The table includes some 200,000 distinct CDR3 sequences, less than 15% detected once.

The TCR was taken from a human donor who donated a stem cell graft to a child with acute lymphoblastic leukemia. J is TRBJ1-2 and V is TRBV28; D gene unclear. The input for sequencing was PBMCs from the stem cell graft donor, taken from the stem cell graft. The CDR3 nucleotides are TGTGCCAGCGTCCGCCTCCCGTCCAGGACTAACTATGGCTACACCTTC. As protein: CASVRLPSRTNYGYTF.